The clone carrying this TCR beta chain has just a few counts. Its target is not known. The sample belongs to a study of T-cell reconstitution after alpha-beta-depleted transplantation in children. Whole-study results and caveats: For some patients, TCRbeta diversity was high at day 60 because of recipient T cells and thymic progenitors that survived. Fresh T-cell production supplied most of the T-cell counts and diversity seen one year after transplant. Two months or so post-transplant, alpha-beta T cells reportedly derived from several hundred expanded graft clones.

For TCRbeta, the library was prepared with unique molecular identifiers. TCRdb used MiXCR to reprocess the PCR reads, holding one entry per CDR3 protein. The sample has fewer than 550,000 distinct CDR3 sequences, over 10% seen once. Trimming took 4 bases from V and 1 from J, leaving 15 bases between them. Germline assignment: CDR1 SQVTM and CDR2 ANQGSEA. This CDR3 is built from 15 residues. This chain connects TRBV29-1 to TRBJ2-3; D perhaps matches TRBD1 (6 bases). Sequenced material: PBMCs, mostly from graft donor cells, taken 180 days after TCRalphabeta/CD19-depleted stem cell transplant. This TCR came from a female patient aged 2 to 10 who had a stem cell transplant for aplastic anemia, so the T cells may come from the graft donor. CDR3 DNA: TGCAGCGTTGTTCCTTCAGGGGTCGGCACAGATACGCAGTATTTT. This encodes CSVVPSGVGTDTQYF.